The present entry profiles one T cell receptor (beta chain) with its context. Its target is unknown. Germline CDR1 is MNHNY and CDR2 is SVGAGI (reference sequence). V lost 0 bases and J 0 bases, leaving 9 bases between the germline ends. The CDR3 loop spans 17 amino acids. Researchers reported that TCR beta cDNA libraries carried unique molecular identifiers. Input amounts of 1 to 10 million T cells were used. These gave 500,000 or so cDNA molecules, so each molecule approximated one T cell. TCRdb re-analysed the PCR reads in MiXCR, keeping a single row per CDR3 protein. Of hundreds of thousands of distinct CDR3 sequences listed, approximately 37% are singletons. This record comes from a study of post-analysis software for immune sequencing data. Regarding the study as a whole: Normalized Chao1 diversity was significantly reduced in patients versus controls. Comparison of patients with controls showed a handful of TRBV segments more frequent in patients, TRBV5-6, TRBV5-1 and TRBV20-1 among them.

V gene TRBV6-6 combines with J gene TRBJ2-6; D unclear. Sequenced sample: blood. The source of this sequence is a girl aged 2 to 10 with multiple sclerosis. The CDR3 region is CASSYSDGNSGANVLTF. CDR3 bases: TGTGCCAGCAGTTACTCGGACGGAAACTCTGGGGCCAACGTCCTGACTTTC.